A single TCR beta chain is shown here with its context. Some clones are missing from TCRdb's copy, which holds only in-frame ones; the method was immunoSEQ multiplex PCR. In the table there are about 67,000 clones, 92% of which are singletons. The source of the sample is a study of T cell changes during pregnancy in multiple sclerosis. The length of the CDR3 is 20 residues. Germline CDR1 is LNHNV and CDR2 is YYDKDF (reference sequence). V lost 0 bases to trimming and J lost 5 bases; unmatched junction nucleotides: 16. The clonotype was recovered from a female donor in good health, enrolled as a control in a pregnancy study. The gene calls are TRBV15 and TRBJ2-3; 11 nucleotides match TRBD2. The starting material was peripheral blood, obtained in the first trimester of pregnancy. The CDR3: CATSRDHLYRLAGLGDTQYF. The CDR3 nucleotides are TGTGCCACCAGCAGAGACCATCTTTACCGACTAGCGGGACTCGGAGATACGCAGTATTTT.